This TCR beta chain was recorded in a study of shared clonotypes between healthy human individuals. About the study: Each donor had three CD4 naive, three CD4 memory, two CD8 naive and one CD8 memory plate. General study points: Generation probabilities of non-shared clonotypes were lower (relative to those shared by all four donors).

Concerning this clone: Antigen specificity is unknown.

V lost 0 bases and J lost 2; bases outside the gene matches: 8. This CDR3 region has 17 residues. The germline V gene encodes CDR1 SGHRS and CDR2 YFSETQ. Clones were read by immunoSEQ multiplex PCR, and TCRdb kept only the in-frame ones, dropping some. This table has approximately 1.5 million clones, 95% to 99% appearing once. This sequence originates from a man younger than 45 in good health. Sequencing used naive CD4+ T cells sorted from blood. Stated subset: CD45RA+ positively selected. V gene TRBV5-1 combines with J gene TRBJ1-2; 9 bases are shared with TRBD1. The CDR3 sequence is CASSLGARDRVNYGYTF. CDR3 coding DNA: TGCGCCAGCAGCTTGGGGGCCCGGGACAGGGTGAACTATGGCTACACCTTC.